Sequencing of this TCR beta chain was carried out in a study of blood T cell repertoires in COVID-19. At the level of the study: The study drew acute and convalescent COVID-19 samples from the United States, Italy and Spain. PBMCs, B-cell-depleted T cells, or T cells were the source of the cDNA or gDNA that made up the material.

V trimming: 0 bases; J trimming: 4 bases; junction bases outside the gene matches: 6. The CDR3 totals 16 residues. Looked up from germline, CDR1 is LGHNA and CDR2 is YSLEER. Per the study methods: The assay estimated nucleated cells by amplifying reference gene primers. TCRdb keeps only in-frame clones here, not all; method: immunoSEQ multiplex PCR. That table gives V, J and clone size, and the DNA gave D and trimming. The sample lists approximately 120,000 clones; about 94% were seen once. Input material: peripheral blood. This clonotype was obtained from a man aged 50 to 59 with COVID-19, enrolled during active disease. This chain connects TRBV4-3 to TRBJ2-7, with 10 bases lining up with TRBD1. The CDR3 DNA is TGCGCCAGCAGCCAAGAGGCGACAGGGGGCATTTACGAGCAGTACTTC. Translating it yields CASSQEATGGIYEQYF.